Following are 24 T cell receptor beta chains from one sample sequenced in a study of shared clonotypes between healthy human individuals. Some clones are missing from TCRdb's copy, which holds only in-frame ones; the method was immunoSEQ multiplex PCR. In the table there are under 850,000 clones, 85% to 95% of which are singletons. The naive CD8 fraction comprised CD45RO-negative cells positively selected for CCR7 and excluded terminally differentiated effector memory CD45RA+ cells. The specimen sequenced was naive CD8+ T cells sorted from blood. The receptors were gathered from a young man in good health.

The chain is built from TRBV9 and TRBJ1-2, with D perhaps TRBD1 (6 bases). The CDR3 covers 10 residues. CDR1 and CDR2 (germline): SGDLS, YYNGEE. Trimming took off 6 bases at V and 6 bases at J, with 6 bases between the two ends. The chain's CDR3 is CASKGDGYTF. The CDR3 nucleotides are TGTGCCAGCAAGGGGGATGGCTACACCTTC.

On this clone: Other nucleotide sequences from this sample produce the same CDR3. The rearrangement uses TRBV19 and TRBJ1-1; D not certain. V was cut by 3 bases and J by 4 bases, with 6 bases left in between. Germline loops: CDR1 LNHDA, CDR2 SQIVND (reference sequence). The CDR3 loop spans 12 amino acids. CDR3 in amino acids: CASSIRATEAFF. CDR3 nucleotide sequence: TGTGCCAGTAGTATTAGGGCCACTGAAGCTTTCTTT. Looking up the rest from reference TRBV19 and TRBJ1-1 gives the full variable domain: DGGITQSPKYLFRKEGQNVTLSCEQNLNHDAMYWYRQDPGQGLRLIYYSQIVNDFQKGDIAEGYSVSREKKESFPLTVTSAQKNPTAFYLCASSIRATEAFFGQGTRLTVV.

The chain is built from TRBV7-9 and TRBJ1-1; no clear D gene. Looked up from germline, CDR1 is SEHNR and CDR2 is FQNEAQ (reference sequence). V gave up 5 bases and J gave up 2 bases, with 15 bases separating them. The CDR3 has 15 residues. The CDR3 DNA reads TGTGCCAGCAGCCCAATGGGGAAATCTAACACTGAAGCTTTCTTT. It translates to CASSPMGKSNTEAFF.

The CDR3 DNA sequence: TGTGCCAGCAGCCTCCGGGACAGGATCTACGAGCAGTACTTC. Translation gives CASSLRDRIYEQYF. The chain recombines TRBV7-8 with TRBJ2-7, with TRBD1 matching 8 bases. The ends lost 5 bases at V and 3 bases at J; junction bases unmatched: 6. Germline V gene lookup returns CDR1 SGHVS and CDR2 FQNEAQ. The CDR3 runs 14 residues. The variable domain in full, completed from reference TRBV7-8 and TRBJ2-7, reads GAGVSQSPRYKVAKRGQDVALRCDPISGHVSLFWYQQALGQGPEFLTYFQNEAQLDKSGLPSDRFFAERPEGSVSTLKIQRTQQEDSAVYLCASSLRDRIYEQYFGPGTRLTVT.

The chain joins TRBV15 to TRBJ2-5; 9 bases map to TRBD2. The CDR3 extends over 14 amino acids. Germline lookup yields CDR1 LNHNV and CDR2 YYDKDF (reference sequence). J lost 5 bases, V lost 3 bases, and 4 bases had no gene match. This CDR3 reads CATSRRTSAETQYF. In DNA form, the CDR3 reads TGTGCCACCAGCAGGAGGACTAGCGCGGAGACCCAGTACTTC.

In regard to this clone: The junction does not match germline at one end; this may be a read error. The V and J genes are TRBV7-7 and TRBJ2-7; perhaps TRBD2 as D (6 bases). CDR3 length: 14 amino acids. CDR1 SSHAT and CDR2 FNYEAQ come from the germline V gene (reference sequence). The CDR3 DNA reads TGTGCTAGCAGCTTAGATGCGGGGTCCTACGAGCAGTACTTC. It yields the protein CASSLDAGSYEQYF.

The J gene is TRBJ1-1, the V gene TRBV6-6, with 8 bases identical to TRBD1. The CDR3 totals 10 residues. The V gene end was trimmed by 10 bases and the J gene end by 8 bases; junction bases not matched to a gene: 3. Germline values: CDR1 MNHNY, CDR2 SVGAGI (reference sequence). Here the CDR3 reads CATDRGEAFF. CDR3 coding DNA: TGTGCCACCGACAGGGGAGAAGCTTTCTTT.

Note on this clone: A far larger clone is a single base away, which makes a read error likely. The J gene is TRBJ2-7, the V gene TRBV10-2; D gene ambiguous. V lost 1 base and J lost 0, with 10 bases in between. The CDR3 length is 15 residues. Germline CDR1 and CDR2: WSHSY and SAAADI. The CDR3 DNA follows: TGCGCCAGCAGTGAGTGGAATACGGCCTCCTACGAGCAGTACTTC. Translation gives CASSEWNTASYEQYF.

The chain recombines TRBV5-1 with TRBJ2-3; D perhaps matches TRBD2 (5 bases). With 1 base removed from V and 4 bases from J, the gap between germline ends came to 16 bases. The CDR3 is 16 residues long. Germline V lookup: CDR1 SGHRS, CDR2 YFSETQ. CDR3 in amino acids: CASSLRSQQRADTQYF. The CDR3 nucleotides read TGCGCCAGCAGCTTGAGATCTCAACAGAGGGCAGATACGCAGTATTTT.

The genes are TRBV15 and TRBJ2-7, with D perhaps matching TRBD1 (8 bases). Germline CDR1 reads LNHNV; CDR2 reads YYDKDF (reference sequence). The V end lost 6 bases, the J end lost 2 bases, and 14 bases lay between the germline ends. This CDR3 is built from 14 residues. This CDR3 reads CATRSGTGTYEQYF. As DNA, the CDR3 is TGTGCCACCAGGAGCGGGACAGGAACCTACGAGCAGTACTTC.

The V call is TRBV2, the J call TRBJ1-4; D unclear. In germline, CDR1 is SNHLY, CDR2 FYNNEI. V dropped 5 bases and J dropped 8 bases, with 18 bases sitting between them. The CDR3 extends over 15 amino acids. Here the CDR3 DNA reads TGTGCCAGCAGTACCTACCGGGTCCAAATCGAAAAACTGTTTTTT. It translates to CASSTYRVQIEKLFF.

J is TRBJ2-1 and V is TRBV10-3; TRBD2 matches at 9 bases. Germline lookup yields CDR1 ENHRY and CDR2 SYGVKD. V gave up 4 bases and J gave up 4 bases; unmatched junction bases: 8. This CDR3 comprises 16 residues. The CDR3 coding sequence is TGTGCCATCAGTGTTGGTAGCGGGAGCGGTTACAATGAGCAGTTCTTC. Protein: CAISVGSGSGYNEQFF.

The chain recombines TRBV21-1 with TRBJ2-7. TRBV21-1 is marked as a pseudogene. The CDR3 runs to 14 residues. CDR3 region: CASSKVEFSCEQYF. Written as DNA, the CDR3 is TGTGCCAGCAGCAAAGTCGAATTCTCATGCGAGCAGTACTTC.

The chain uses TRBV27 and TRBJ2-4; no clear D. Trimming cost V 11 bases and J 1 base, with 9 bases left between them. Germline V CDR1 and CDR2: MNHEY, SMNVEV (reference sequence). This CDR3 has 12 amino acids. CDR3: CAVSGAKNIQYF. The DNA of the CDR3 is TGTGCCGTATCTGGGGCCAAAAACATTCAGTACTTC.

The chain employs TRBV7-9 and TRBJ2-7, with TRBD1 identical over 9 bases. Germline loops: CDR1 SEHNR, CDR2 FQNEAQ (reference sequence). V was clipped by 4 bases and J by 5 bases; unmatched bases: 12. CDR3 length: 16 amino acids. The CDR3: CASSSTPGQGSHEQYF. The CDR3 DNA reads TGTGCCAGCAGCTCGACTCCGGGACAGGGTAGCCACGAGCAGTACTTC.

This CDR3 is CASSPYPTRSEQYF. Here the CDR3 DNA reads TGTGCCAGCTCACCTTACCCAACCCGGAGCGAGCAGTACTTC. The chain is built from TRBV18 and TRBJ2-7; D uncertain. The V end lost 3 bases, the J end lost 6 bases, and 15 bases lay between the germline ends. CDR3 length equals 14 residues. Germline CDR1 KGHSH, CDR2 LQKENI.

The V call is TRBV29-1, the J call TRBJ2-2; a weak D match, TRBD1 (5 bases). The CDR3 is 13 residues long. The germline V and J ends were trimmed by 3 bases and 3 bases, with 8 bases remaining between them. Germline values: CDR1 SQVTM, CDR2 ANQGSEA. The CDR3 region is CSVDQGDTGELFF. CDR3 DNA sequence: TGCAGCGTTGACCAGGGTGACACCGGGGAGCTGTTTTTT.

V and J are TRBV11-3 and TRBJ2-1, with 13 bases fitting TRBD2. The CDR3 has 18 residues. CDR1 is SGHNT and CDR2 is YENEEA in the germline V gene. J lost 1 base, V lost 4 bases, and 7 bases had no gene match. CDR3 loop: CASSSRTSGSLSYNEQFF. CDR3 bases: TGTGCCAGCAGCTCCAGGACTAGCGGGAGCCTTTCCTACAATGAGCAGTTCTTC.

This clone was seen repeatedly, ten times or more. The gene calls are TRBV29-1 and TRBJ2-1; D might be TRBD2 (6 bases). The CDR3 runs 12 residues. V was pared by 7 bases and J by 6 bases, with 13 bases between. Germline V CDR1 and CDR2: SQVTM, ANQGSEA. The CDR3 loop is CSGYWTTNEQFF. The CDR3 DNA is TGCAGCGGGTACTGGACTACCAATGAGCAGTTCTTC.

The V call is TRBV7-9, the J call TRBJ2-7; D is perhaps TRBD2 (6 bases). This CDR3 has 17 amino acids. V lost 1 base and J 1 base, leaving 17 bases between the germline ends. The V gene's germline CDR1 is SEHNR and CDR2 FQNEAQ (reference sequence). For the CDR3, the DNA is TGTGCCAGCAGCTTAGATGGGCCGCAGGGACTTTCCTACGAGCAGTACTTC. This sequence encodes CASSLDGPQGLSYEQYF.

The V and J genes are TRBV14 and TRBJ2-1; 11 bases match TRBD2. From germline, CDR1 is SGHDN and CDR2 FVKESK. Trimming removed 5 bases from V and 9 bases from J; junction bases left unmatched: 6. The CDR3 sequence is 14 residues long. The DNA of the CDR3 is TGTGCCAGCAGCAAACTAGCGGGGGAGGGTGAGCAGTTCTTC. Translating gives CASSKLAGEGEQFF.

The gene calls are TRBV15 and TRBJ2-1; D is uncertain. The CDR3 runs to 16 residues. CDR1 LNHNV and CDR2 YYDKDF come from the germline V gene (reference sequence). V shed 6 bases and J shed 0 bases, with 15 bases lying between them. CDR3 nucleotide sequence: TGTGCCACCAGTGATTTGACTGTCAGCTCCTACAATGAGCAGTTCTTC. Translated: CATSDLTVSSYNEQFF.

The count of this clone is one. V and J are TRBV5-1 and TRBJ2-7; D remains ambiguous. Trimming left V 0 bases short and J 2 bases short, with 6 bases between. Germline CDR1 reads SGHRS; CDR2 reads YFSETQ. The CDR3 length is 13 residues. The CDR3 DNA reads as TGCGCCAGCAGCTTGGCCAATACCTACGAGCAGTACTTC. Protein: CASSLANTYEQYF.

The rearrangement joins TRBV30 to TRBJ2-7; tentatively, D is TRBD2 (5 bases). Trimming pared 6 bases from V and 5 bases from J, leaving 14 bases between. Germline lookup yields CDR1 GTSNPN and CDR2 SVGIG (reference sequence). This CDR3 region has 12 residues. CDR3 DNA sequence: TGTGCCTGTGACTGGACTGGGAACGAGCAGTACTTC. Translating gives CACDWTGNEQYF.